Below, 29 T cell receptor beta chains from the same sample are listed, as sequenced in a study of shared clonotypes between healthy human individuals (dated by TCRdb to 2018 to 2021). Library construction relied on the immunoSEQ multiplex PCR assay. The table comes from immuneACCESS by way of TCRdb, which keeps in-frame sequences with V and J called. Part of the clones is missing from these tables; in studies checked, under half for an unresolved V gene and the rest for unknown reasons. This sample lists roughly 2.5 million clones; roughly nine tenths were detected once. About 0.13% of the sample rests with the top ten. The sample comprised naive CD4+ T cells sorted from blood. In light of the paper, this sample's cell subset or site label describes: CD45RA+ positively selected. Every receptor here comes from a man aged 18 to 35 in good health.

The chain couples TRBV19 to TRBJ1-3, with 8 bases matching TRBD1. This CDR3 has 14 residues. The germline CDR1 and CDR2 sequences are LNHDA and SQIVND (reference sequence). V shed 5 bases, J shed 11 bases, and the junction held 11 bases outside the gene matches. Written as DNA, the CDR3 is TGTGCCAGTAGTCTTCAGGGGGCCTCTCGCTCCATATATTTT. It encodes CASSLQGASRSIYF.

CDR3 loop: CASRRGDREYEQFF. The CDR3 DNA reads as TGTGCCAGCAGACGGGGGGACAGGGAATATGAGCAGTTCTTC. This sequence joins TRBV6-5 and TRBJ2-1; 9 nucleotides agree with TRBD1. After removal of 6 bases from V and 8 bases from J, the junction contained 8 bases not matched to a gene. CDR1 MNHEY and CDR2 SVGAGI come from the germline V gene. CDR3 length: 14 amino acids.

The rearrangement joins TRBV5-1 to TRBJ2-5, with 7 bases aligning to TRBD1. The CDR3 runs 16 residues. Germline lookup yields CDR1 SGHRS and CDR2 YFSETQ. Trimming cost V 7 bases and J 3 bases; bases outside gene matches: 15. CDR3 coding DNA: TGCGCCAGCCATACGGCAGCAGGGGGTGTGGAAGAGACCCAGTACTTC. Translated, it gives CASHTAAGGVEETQYF.

The V and J genes are TRBV19 and TRBJ2-7, with a tentative D call TRBD2 (5 bases). The length of the CDR3 is 16 residues. V shed 5 bases and J shed 0 bases, with 17 bases lying between them. Germline CDR1 and CDR2: LNHDA and SQIVND (reference sequence). The CDR3 loop reads CASSGIFGRDSYEQYF. CDR3 bases: TGTGCCAGTAGTGGCATCTTTGGACGGGACTCCTACGAGCAGTACTTC. The variable domain in full, completed from reference TRBV19 and TRBJ2-7, reads DGGITQSPKYLFRKEGQNVTLSCEQNLNHDAMYWYRQDPGQGLRLIYYSQIVNDFQKGDIAEGYSVSREKKESFPLTVTSAQKNPTAFYLCASSGIFGRDSYEQYFGPGTRLTVT.

This chain uses TRBV6-4 with TRBJ2-2, with D possibly matching TRBD2 (5 bases). V lost 8 bases and J lost 3, with 13 bases in between. The CDR3 spans 14 residues. Germline CDR1 and CDR2: MRHNA and SNTAGT. The CDR3, as DNA: TGTGCCAGCCGGCCGACTACGCACACCGGGGAGCTGTTTTTT. Protein sequence: CASRPTTHTGELFF.

As to this clone: Other DNA sequences from this sample encode an identical CDR3 as well. The rearrangement links TRBV6-6 to TRBJ2-7, with D tentatively TRBD2 (5 bases). V was trimmed by 0 bases and J by 5 bases, leaving 5 bases between them. Germline V gives CDR1 MNHNY, CDR2 SVGAGI (reference sequence). The CDR3 length is 12 residues. CDR3 residues: CASSYSRDEQYF. DNA for the CDR3: TGTGCCAGCAGTTACTCGAGGGACGAGCAGTACTTC.

The chain links TRBV6-5 to TRBJ1-6; D is ambiguous. This CDR3 has 12 amino acids. Germline CDR1 and CDR2: MNHEY and SVGAGI. V lost 5 bases, J lost 10 bases, and 9 bases lay in between. CDR3 bases: TGTGCCAGCAGTGACTTGGGGTCACCCCTCCACTTT. Its translation: CASSDLGSPLHF.

The chain is built from TRBV19 and TRBJ2-7; TRBD2 matches 11 bases. Trimming cost V 2 bases and J 3 bases; bases outside gene matches: 0. Germline values: CDR1 LNHDA, CDR2 SQIVND (reference sequence). The CDR3 consists of 14 residues. CDR3 DNA: TGTGCCAGTAGTATACTAGCGGGGGGCTACGAGCAGTACTTC. Protein sequence: CASSILAGGYEQYF.

The rearrangement uses TRBV30 and TRBJ1-6; 9 bases are a match to TRBD1. V was clipped by 3 bases and J by 8 bases; unmatched bases: 17. Germline CDR1 reads GTSNPN; CDR2 reads SVGIG (reference sequence). This CDR3 comprises 18 residues. The CDR3 DNA reads TGTGCCTGGAGCGCCGGGACAGGGCTCTCTAGTCGGGATTCACCCCTCCACTTT. Protein: CAWSAGTGLSSRDSPLHF.

This clone occurred once. This chain joins TRBV23-1 and TRBJ2-1, with 7 nucleotides matching TRBD2. TRBV23-1 is labeled an ORF, and its function is uncertain. The CDR3 length is 20 residues. V lost 1 base and J lost 1; bases outside the gene matches: 16. The CDR3 protein is CASSQLPQGGDFWSYNEQFF. DNA of the CDR3: TGCGCCAGCAGTCAATTACCGCAGGGAGGGGATTTTTGGTCCTACAATGAGCAGTTCTTC.

The chain has TRBV7-9 and TRBJ2-7; the match to TRBD1 covers 11 bases. The CDR3 has 14 residues. J lost 6 bases, V lost 4 bases, and 5 bases had no gene match. From germline, CDR1 is SEHNR and CDR2 FQNEAQ (reference sequence). In DNA form, the CDR3 reads TGTGCCAGCAGCTCCGGACAGGGGGCCCGCGAGCAGTACTTC. Residues: CASSSGQGAREQYF.

The chain joins TRBV5-4 to TRBJ2-5, with TRBD2 matching 15 bases. V lost 1 base to trimming and J lost 4 bases; unmatched junction nucleotides: 2. The CDR3 spans 16 residues. Germline V lookup: CDR1 SGHNT, CDR2 YYREEE (reference sequence). CDR3 loop: CASSLRTSGRGETQYF. CDR3 coding DNA: TGTGCCAGCAGCTTGCGGACTAGCGGGAGGGGAGAGACCCAGTACTTC.

The CDR3 sequence is CASSFQAGLYGDTQYF. CDR3 in DNA: TGTGCCAGCAGCTTTCAAGCGGGTCTATACGGAGATACGCAGTATTTT. J is TRBJ2-3 and V is TRBV7-2, with D perhaps matching TRBD2 (6 bases). The CDR3 contains 16 residues. Germline V gives CDR1 SGHTA, CDR2 FQGNSA. The V end was cut by 3 bases, the J end by 5 bases, with 18 bases between.

The CDR3 loop is CASSPYGGTGKEKLFF. The CDR3 DNA is TGTGCCAGCAGTCCTTATGGGGGGACAGGCAAAGAAAAACTGTTTTTT. The gene calls are TRBV28 and TRBJ1-4; 8 bases are a match to TRBD1. The J segment lost 8 bases and the V segment lost 5 bases, leaving 13 bases of the junction unmatched. CDR3 length: 16 amino acids. Germline V gene lookup returns CDR1 MDHEN and CDR2 SYDVKM.

This clone came up once. The rearrangement links TRBV7-9 to TRBJ1-1; D is perhaps TRBD1 (6 bases). In germline, CDR1 is SEHNR, CDR2 FQNEAQ (reference sequence). The CDR3 covers 14 residues. Trimming took 5 bases from V and 1 from J, leaving 11 bases between them. The CDR3 nucleotides are TGTGCCAGCAGCCTTCGGGGGGCGAACACTGAAGCTTTCTTT. This codes for CASSLRGANTEAFF.

This chain connects TRBV6-6 to TRBJ2-7, with D perhaps matching TRBD1 or TRBD2 (5 bases each). This CDR3 comprises 16 residues. The V end lost 3 bases, the J end lost 2 bases, and 17 bases lay between the germline ends. CDR1 is MNHNY and CDR2 is SVGAGI in the germline V gene (reference sequence). This CDR3 reads CASSYALFGAAYEQYF. CDR3 bases: TGTGCCAGCAGTTATGCACTCTTCGGGGCCGCCTACGAGCAGTACTTC.

This chain uses TRBV7-6 with TRBJ2-2, with a weak D call TRBD2 (6 bases). This CDR3 comprises 16 residues. Germline V lookup: CDR1 SGHVS, CDR2 FNYEAQ. With 3 bases removed from V and 3 bases from J, the gap between germline ends came to 14 bases. In nucleotides, the CDR3 is TGTGCCAGCAGCTTTAGGGGAGGCTCCTACACCGGGGAGCTGTTTTTT. Amino acids: CASSFRGGSYTGELFF.

The chain is built from TRBV2 and TRBJ1-1; TRBD1 is a possible D gene (5 bases). CDR1 is SNHLY and CDR2 is FYNNEI in the germline V gene. This CDR3 spans 15 amino acids. Trimming took off 4 bases at V and 6 bases at J, with 18 bases between the two ends. The DNA for the CDR3 is TGTGCCAGCAGTGTAGTAAGGGGCCTCCTGGCTGAAGCTTTCTTT. Translation gives CASSVVRGLLAEAFF.

V is TRBV7-9 and J is TRBJ1-6, with TRBD1 as a possible D gene (5 bases). The CDR3 runs 16 residues. V was trimmed by 2 bases and J by 8 bases, leaving 16 bases between them. Germline V gene data show CDR1 as SEHNR and CDR2 as FQNEAQ (reference sequence). The CDR3, as DNA: TGTGCCAGCAGCTTATCGGGCAGGGTGGATCATTCACCCCTCCACTTT. It yields the protein CASSLSGRVDHSPLHF.

The chain carries TRBV12-5 and TRBJ1-5; D is ambiguous. V gave up 6 bases and J gave up 1 base, with 13 bases separating them. CDR3 length: 15 residues. Germline V gene lookup returns CDR1 LGHNT and CDR2 FRNRAP. Written as DNA, the CDR3 is TGTGCTAGTGGCGTGAACGGCGGAAGCAATCAGCCCCAGCATTTT. As protein: CASGVNGGSNQPQHF.

With respect to this clone: Other DNA sequences in the same sample also yield this CDR3. V is TRBV11-2 and J is TRBJ2-1; 11 bases fit TRBD2. Germline values: CDR1 SGHAT, CDR2 FQNNGV. This CDR3 comprises 15 residues. Trimming took 6 bases from V and 4 from J; bases not matched to a gene: 5. The CDR3 reads CASSLGLAAYNEQFF. DNA for the CDR3: TGTGCCAGCAGTTTGGGACTAGCGGCTTACAATGAGCAGTTCTTC.

The chain carries TRBV7-2 and TRBJ1-6; D is unresolved. In germline, CDR1 is SGHTA, CDR2 FQGNSA. With 1 base removed from V and 9 bases from J, the gap between germline ends came to 13 bases. The CDR3 totals 15 residues. The CDR3 loop reads CASSLDHGSGSPLHF. The CDR3 coding sequence is TGTGCCAGCAGCTTAGACCACGGCAGTGGTTCACCCCTCCACTTT.

The rearrangement uses TRBV19 and TRBJ1-1; 10 nucleotides line up with TRBD1. Unmatched junction bases numbered 12, after V lost 6 bases and J lost 5 bases. CDR1 is LNHDA and CDR2 is SQIVND in the germline V gene (reference sequence). This CDR3 is built from 16 residues. The chain's CDR3 is CASRQQTGTGETEAFF. As DNA, the CDR3 is TGTGCCAGTAGGCAACAAACCGGGACAGGGGAAACTGAAGCTTTCTTT.

The chain has TRBV11-2 and TRBJ2-7; the match to TRBD1 covers 8 bases. The CDR3 runs to 18 residues. From germline, CDR1 is SGHAT and CDR2 FQNNGV. The V and J ends lost 4 bases and 2 bases, in that order; junction bases with no gene match: 16. The CDR3 loop reads CASSSVRRDRTIPYEQYF. The CDR3 nucleotides are TGTGCCAGCAGCTCCGTCCGGCGGGACAGGACGATTCCCTACGAGCAGTACTTC.

The chain combines TRBV7-9 with TRBJ1-1; no firm D call. Germline assignment: CDR1 SEHNR and CDR2 FQNEAQ (reference sequence). The CDR3 spans 15 residues. V was pared by 6 bases and J by 1 base, with 15 bases between. CDR3 protein: CASRSLTHGNTEAFF. DNA of the CDR3: TGTGCCAGCAGATCCTTGACCCACGGGAACACTGAAGCTTTCTTT.

The V gene is TRBV10-1, the J gene TRBJ2-1; 10 bases map to TRBD2. V dropped 2 bases and J dropped 5; count of bases not matched to a gene: 9. The CDR3 is made up of 17 amino acids. Germline CDR1 WNHNN, CDR2 SYGVQD (reference sequence). The CDR3 here is CASSEGVGLAENNEQFF. The CDR3 bases are TGCGCCAGCAGTGAGGGGGTAGGACTAGCGGAAAACAATGAGCAGTTCTTC.

Note on this clone: This specimen includes other DNA sequences encoding the same CDR3. J is TRBJ1-5 and V is TRBV7-2, with TRBD1 matching over 7 bases. V lost 0 bases and J lost 7; bases outside the gene matches: 0. This CDR3 has 13 residues. Per germline, CDR1 SGHTA and CDR2 FQGNSA. The CDR3 loop reads CASSLAQGQPQHF. DNA of the CDR3: TGTGCCAGCAGCTTAGCACAGGGGCAGCCCCAGCATTTT.

The sample holds a few counts of this clone. The chain couples TRBV9 to TRBJ1-6, with 7 bases that match TRBD1. V trimming: 6 bases; J trimming: 9 bases; junction bases outside the gene matches: 9. CDR1 and CDR2 (germline): SGDLS, YYNGEE. CDR3 length equals 14 residues. DNA for the CDR3: TGTGCCAGCACACAGGGGCTAAGCGGTTCACCCCTCCACTTT. Translating gives CASTQGLSGSPLHF.

The chain combines TRBV18 with TRBJ2-7; 10 nucleotides align to TRBD2. The J segment lost 2 bases and the V segment lost 0 bases, leaving 4 bases of the junction unmatched. The germline V gene has CDR1 KGHSH and CDR2 LQKENI. This CDR3 has 16 amino acids. The CDR3 protein is CASSPPRTSGPYEQYF. CDR3 bases: TGTGCCAGCTCACCACCGAGGACTAGCGGACCCTACGAGCAGTACTTC.